These 14 T cell receptor beta chains were sequenced from one sample in a study of CD8 T cells in Susac syndrome. Reverse transcription of roughly 0.5 to 1 ug RNA was carried out with random hexamers. A single record per CDR3 protein comes from TCRdb applying MiXCR to the immunoSEQ multiplex PCR reads. The sample records about 210,000 distinct CDR3 sequences, 95% being singletons. The source material was CD4+ T cells from PBMCs. The receptors were sampled from a human donor with multiple sclerosis.

The chain combines TRBV30 with TRBJ2-7, with D tentatively TRBD2 (5 bases). Trimming took 1 base from V and 4 from J, leaving 14 bases between them. The germline V gene encodes CDR1 GTSNPN and CDR2 SVGIG (reference sequence). The CDR3 covers 14 residues. CDR3 protein: CAWSDPSSRYEQYF. The CDR3 region has the DNA TGTGCCTGGAGTGACCCCTCTAGCAGGTACGAGCAGTACTTC.

The chain joins TRBV19 to TRBJ2-6; D gene ambiguous. Germline lookup yields CDR1 LNHDA and CDR2 SQIVND (reference sequence). There are 14 residues in the CDR3. Trimming left V 7 bases short and J 0 bases short, with 7 bases between. Written as DNA, the CDR3 is TGTGCCAGTATTGGCATCTCTGGGGCCAACGTCCTGACTTTC. It is translated as CASIGISGANVLTF.

V usage is TRBV29-1 and J usage is TRBJ1-1; D not certain. This CDR3 contains 13 residues. Trimming cost V 6 bases and J 1 base, with 12 bases left between them. Germline V CDR1 and CDR2: SQVTM, ANQGSEA. As DNA, the CDR3 is TGCAGCGTCGAGGCGTTCCCGAACACTGAAGCTTTCTTT. Its protein is CSVEAFPNTEAFF.

V usage is TRBV7-2 and J usage is TRBJ2-2; D unresolved. Germline-derived CDR1 and CDR2 are SGHTA and FQGNSA. The CDR3 has 14 amino acids. Trimming pared 6 bases from V and 4 bases from J, leaving 12 bases between. DNA of the CDR3: TGTGCCAGCAGACCCTTGGTGGGCACCGGGGAGCTGTTTTTT. Amino acids: CASRPLVGTGELFF.

The chain uses TRBV19 and TRBJ2-7, with 7 bases fitting TRBD2. The germline V gene encodes CDR1 LNHDA and CDR2 SQIVND (reference sequence). V shed 2 bases and J 3 bases; nucleotides not matched to a gene: 4. The CDR3 is made up of 14 amino acids. The CDR3 region is CASSIYAGDYEQYF. CDR3 nucleotides: TGTGCCAGTAGTATATATGCGGGAGACTACGAGCAGTACTTC.

The chain joins TRBV2 to TRBJ1-4, with TRBD1 matching over 7 bases. Germline V CDR1 and CDR2: SNHLY, FYNNEI. Trimming took 9 bases from V and 3 from J; bases not matched to a gene: 4. The CDR3 totals 13 residues. Written as DNA, the CDR3 is TGTGCCAGAAAGGGACAGCCTAATGAAAAACTGTTTTTT. Amino acid sequence: CARKGQPNEKLFF.

The gene calls are TRBV7-9 and TRBJ2-1; TRBD2 agrees at 9 bases. Trimming at V came to 3 bases and at J to 8 bases, leaving 11 bases not matched to a gene. CDR1 is SEHNR, CDR2 FQNEAQ, per germline (reference sequence). The CDR3 runs 16 residues. For the CDR3, the DNA is TGTGCCAGCAGCTTCGTAGCGGGAGTGCCCCGCGATGAGCAGTTCTTC. This gives the protein CASSFVAGVPRDEQFF.

This chain connects TRBV2 to TRBJ2-5; 8 bases align to TRBD2. With 6 bases clipped from V and 9 bases from J, the junction kept 9 bases outside the gene matches. The CDR3 sequence is 13 residues long. Germline lookup yields CDR1 SNHLY and CDR2 FYNNEI. The CDR3 region has the DNA TGTGCCAGCAGCCCTAGCGGGCCCGACCCCCAGTACTTC. This gives the protein CASSPSGPDPQYF.

The V call is TRBV21-1, the J call TRBJ2-5; TRBD1, the table's D call, lacks a check against the DNA. TRBV21-1 is given as a pseudogene. The CDR3 loop spans 16 amino acids. CDR3 DNA: TGTGCCAGCAGCAAAGCTTGGACAGGGCGGCAAGAGACCCAGTACTTC. As protein: CASSKAWTGRQETQYF.

V and J are TRBV27 and TRBJ2-7, with D hard to call. The CDR3 consists of 9 residues. From germline, CDR1 is MNHEY and CDR2 SMNVEV (reference sequence). Between the trimmed V and J ends, which lost 5 bases and 13 bases, there was a span of 9 bases. DNA of the CDR3: TGTGCCAGCAGTCTCCATCCCTACTTC. Translated, it gives CASSLHPYF.

The count of this clonotype is one. This chain links TRBV9 with TRBJ2-3, with D tentatively TRBD2 (6 bases). Trimming shortened V by 3 bases and J by 0 bases, and 14 bases separated the two germline ends. Looked up from germline, CDR1 is SGDLS and CDR2 is YYNGEE. The CDR3 length is 16 residues. CDR3 in DNA: TGTGCCAGCAGCGCAGGGACTCACATGAGCACAGATACGCAGTATTTT. Amino acids: CASSAGTHMSTDTQYF.

The chain is built from TRBV29-1 and TRBJ2-3, with D possibly matching TRBD2 (5 bases). Germline CDR1 and CDR2: SQVTM and ANQGSEA. V gave up 4 bases and J gave up 2 bases, with 10 bases separating them. The CDR3 is 13 amino acids. CDR3 bases: TGCAGCGTTGGGCCGGGGAACACAGATACGCAGTATTTT. This codes for CSVGPGNTDTQYF.

The genes are TRBV20-1 and TRBJ2-1; 10 bases fit TRBD2. Per germline, CDR1 DFQATT and CDR2 SNEGSKA (reference sequence). The CDR3 extends over 15 amino acids. Trimming at V came to 0 bases and at J to 9 bases, leaving 8 bases not matched to a gene. CDR3 residues: CSARDVSGRFGEQFF. As DNA, the CDR3 is TGCAGTGCTAGAGATGTTAGCGGGAGGTTTGGTGAGCAGTTCTTC.

V is TRBV9 and J is TRBJ2-2; 7 bases are a match to TRBD1. This CDR3 comprises 14 residues. Trimming cost V 4 bases and J 4 bases; bases outside gene matches: 4. CDR1 and CDR2 (germline): SGDLS, YYNGEE. CDR3 sequence (DNA): TGTGCCAGCAGCCGGGACAGAATCACCGGGGAGCTGTTTTTT. It codes for CASSRDRITGELFF.